The next 5 T cell receptor beta chains were all read from a single sample in a study of shared clonotypes between healthy human individuals. TCRdb's copy holds only in-frame clones and misses some; the assay was immunoSEQ multiplex PCR. The sample includes over a million clones, approximately 96% of them seen just once. The sample was naive CD4+ T cells sorted from blood. Subset of the sample: CD45RA+ positively selected. Source of these receptors: a man aged 30 to 39 in good health.

This clone showed up just a few times. The CDR3 spells CASSLANEQYF. CDR3 DNA sequence: TGTGCCAGCTCACTAGCGAACGAGCAGTACTTC. This sequence joins TRBV18 and TRBJ2-7; D might be TRBD2 (5 bases). Per germline, CDR1 KGHSH and CDR2 LQKENI. The CDR3 is 11 amino acids. Trimming took 4 bases from V and 5 from J, leaving 6 bases between them.

The chain joins TRBV5-6 to TRBJ1-2, with 7 bases aligning to TRBD1. CDR3 size: 15 residues. Germline CDR1 and CDR2: SGHDT and YYEEEE. V dropped 3 bases and J dropped 5; count of bases not matched to a gene: 10. The DNA for the CDR3 is TGTGCCAGCAGCTACAGTGACAGGGCCTATTATGGCTACACCTTC. It translates to CASSYSDRAYYGYTF.

The chain carries TRBV18 and TRBJ1-1; 7 bases fit TRBD1. J gave up 1 base and V 6 bases, and 11 bases lay outside the gene matches. The CDR3 is 16 residues long. The germline CDR1 and CDR2 sequences are KGHSH and LQKENI. In DNA form, the CDR3 reads TGTGCCAGCTCGGCTAACAGGGGCAGGGAGAACACTGAAGCTTTCTTT. This sequence encodes CASSANRGRENTEAFF.

The chain couples TRBV27 to TRBJ2-3, with 14 bases lining up with TRBD2. This CDR3 contains 16 residues. CDR1 MNHEY and CDR2 SMNVEV come from the germline V gene (reference sequence). With V trimmed by 5 bases and J by 6 bases, 7 bases remained unmatched. The CDR3 region has the DNA TGTGCCAGCAGTACGGGGACTAGCGGGAGTTCGGATACGCAGTATTTT. Translating it yields CASSTGTSGSSDTQYF.

The V and J genes are TRBV5-4 and TRBJ1-1, with TRBD1 matching over 10 bases. CDR1 is SGHNT and CDR2 is YYREEE in the germline V gene (reference sequence). Unmatched junction bases numbered 2, after V lost 3 bases and J lost 6 bases. This CDR3 is built from 13 residues. This CDR3 is CASSWDRGSEAFF. The CDR3 DNA is TGTGCCAGCAGCTGGGACAGGGGTTCTGAAGCTTTCTTT.